The rows below give T cell receptor beta chains drawn from one sample of a study of T cell responses to AZD1222 COVID-19 vaccine. Data came from immunoSEQ multiplex PCR; TCRdb stores just in-frame clones and leaves some out. Of 130,000 or so clones in the sample, approximately 90% were seen once. The sample in question was peripheral blood, obtained on day 0 of AZD1222 vaccination. The source is an adult in good health. Each CDR3 is given with its conserved first and last residue. A D gene is named only where the DNA matches it firmly.

V gene: TRBV5-1; D gene: -; J gene: TRBJ2-3; CDR3 protein: CASSLRGVRRDTQYF; CDR3 DNA: TGCGCCAGCAGCTTACGTGGGGTAAGGAGGGATACGCAGTATTTT
V gene: TRBV5-1; D gene: -; J gene: TRBJ2-1; CDR3 protein: CASSVSGSGSNEQFF; CDR3 DNA: TGCGCCAGCAGCGTTTCAGGATCGGGATCCAATGAGCAGTTCTTC
V gene: TRBV6-5; D gene: -; J gene: TRBJ2-3; CDR3 protein: CASSYFRVSSTDTQYF; CDR3 DNA: TGTGCCAGCAGTTACTTCAGGGTTTCTAGCACAGATACGCAGTATTTT
V gene: TRBV30; D gene: -; J gene: TRBJ1-1; CDR3 protein: CAWIPGQNTEAFF; CDR3 DNA: TGTGCCTGGATTCCGGGACAGAACACTGAAGCTTTCTTT
V gene: TRBV7-9; D gene: TRBD1; J gene: TRBJ2-5; CDR3 protein: CASSAKQGAGETQYF; CDR3 DNA: TGTGCCAGCAGCGCTAAACAGGGGGCTGGAGAGACCCAGTACTTC
V gene: TRBV5-4; D gene: -; J gene: TRBJ1-1; CDR3 protein: CASSLGLQNTEAFF; CDR3 DNA: TGTGCCAGCAGCCTGGGACTCCAGAACACTGAAGCTTTCTTT
V gene: TRBV19; D gene: -; J gene: TRBJ1-2; CDR3 protein: CASSQVYGYTF; CDR3 DNA: TGTGCCAGTAGTCAGGTTTATGGCTACACCTTC
V gene: TRBV4-1; D gene: -; J gene: TRBJ2-7; CDR3 protein: CASSQVVDKGEVYEQYF; CDR3 DNA: TGCGCCAGCAGCCAAGTGGTTGACAAGGGGGAAGTCTACGAGCAGTACTTC
V gene: TRBV5-5; D gene: -; J gene: TRBJ1-1; CDR3 protein: CASSRGFNRFNMNTEAFF; CDR3 DNA: TGTGCCAGCAGCCGGGGTTTTAATCGATTTAACATGAACACTGAAGCTTTCTTT
V gene: TRBV12-3/TRBV12-4; D gene: -; J gene: TRBJ2-5; CDR3 protein: CASSWTNQETQYF; CDR3 DNA: TGTGCCAGCAGTTGGACAAATCAAGAGACCCAGTACTTC
V gene: TRBV27; D gene: TRBD1; J gene: TRBJ2-7; CDR3 protein: CASSLTGVEQYF; CDR3 DNA: TGTGCCAGCAGTCTCACAGGGGTTGAGCAGTACTTC
V gene: TRBV4-1; D gene: -; J gene: TRBJ1-5; CDR3 protein: CASSQEPAQPQHF; CDR3 DNA: TGCGCCAGCAGCCAAGAACCGGCCCAGCCCCAGCATTTT